The subject of this entry is one T cell receptor (beta chain). The antigen is not known. This sample was taken from a study of T-cell memory formation after mild COVID-19. Overall study: Largely donor-specific sequence clusters came from two donors.

The TCR alpha and TCR beta cDNA libraries, bearing sample barcodes and UMIs, were generated by 5'RACE using constant-segment primers. One entry per CDR3 protein results from TCRdb running MiXCR on the 5' RACE reads. The sample includes tens of thousands of distinct CDR3 sequences, approximately 15% of them seen just once. Study-wide results and limits: Clones contracting over day 15 to 85 were CD4/CD8 balanced, with later expanders leaning CD4+. Unconfirmed was the SARS-CoV-2 specificity of second-wave clones that peaked on day 37.

The CDR3 runs 16 residues. V shed 5 bases and J 3 bases; nucleotides not matched to a gene: 4. CDR1 MNHEY and CDR2 SMNVEV come from the germline V gene (reference sequence). The specimen sequenced was PBMCs or a T cell subset sorted from them (not recorded which). The rearrangement uses TRBV27 and TRBJ2-2; 12 nucleotides align to TRBD1. This TCR derives from a man aged 18 to 30 who had mild COVID-19 (a few samples of this study predate the infection). Cell type and time point are not known. This CDR3 is CASSLGTGGYTGELFF. In DNA, the CDR3 is TGTGCCAGCAGTCTCGGGACAGGGGGCTACACCGGGGAGCTGTTTTTT.